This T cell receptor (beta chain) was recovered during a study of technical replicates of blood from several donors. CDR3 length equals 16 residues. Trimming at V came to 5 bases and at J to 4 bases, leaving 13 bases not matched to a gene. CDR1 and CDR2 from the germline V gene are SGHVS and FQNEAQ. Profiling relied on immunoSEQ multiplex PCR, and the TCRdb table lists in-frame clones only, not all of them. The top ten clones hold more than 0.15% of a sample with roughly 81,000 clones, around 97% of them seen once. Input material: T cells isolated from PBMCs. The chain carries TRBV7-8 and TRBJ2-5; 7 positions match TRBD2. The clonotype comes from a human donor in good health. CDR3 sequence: CASSPGGTIKGETQYF. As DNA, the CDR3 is TGTGCCAGCAGCCCGGGGGGAACAATAAAAGGAGAGACCCAGTACTTC. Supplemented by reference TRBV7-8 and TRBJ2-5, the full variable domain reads GAGVSQSPRYKVAKRGQDVALRCDPISGHVSLFWYQQALGQGPEFLTYFQNEAQLDKSGLPSDRFFAERPEGSVSTLKIQRTQQEDSAVYLCASSPGGTIKGETQYFGPGTRLLVL.